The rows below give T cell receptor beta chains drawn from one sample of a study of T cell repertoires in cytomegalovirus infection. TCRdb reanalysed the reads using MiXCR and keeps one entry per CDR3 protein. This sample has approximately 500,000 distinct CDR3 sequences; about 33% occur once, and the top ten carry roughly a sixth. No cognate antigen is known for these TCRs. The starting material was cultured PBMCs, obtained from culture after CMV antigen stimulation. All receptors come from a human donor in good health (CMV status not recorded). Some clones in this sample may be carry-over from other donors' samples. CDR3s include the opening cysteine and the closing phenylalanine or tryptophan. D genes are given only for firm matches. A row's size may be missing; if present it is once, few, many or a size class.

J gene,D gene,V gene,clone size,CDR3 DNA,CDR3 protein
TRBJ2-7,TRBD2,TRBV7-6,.,TGTGCCAGCAGCCCAGGAAGCGGGGGGAGTCAATCCTACGAGCAGTACTTC,CASSPGSGGSQSYEQYF
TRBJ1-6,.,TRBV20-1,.,TGCAGTGCTAGACCCCCAGGCTTTTCCTCCTATAATTCACCCCTCCACTTT,CSARPPGFSSYNSPLHF
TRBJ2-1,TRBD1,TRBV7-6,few,TGTGCCAGCAGCTTAGAAAGGGGGCACTACAATGAGCAGTTCTTC,CASSLERGHYNEQFF
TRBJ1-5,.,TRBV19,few,TGTGCCAGTAGTATAGCCCAGGTGGCACCCAATCAGCCCCAGCATTTT,CASSIAQVAPNQPQHF
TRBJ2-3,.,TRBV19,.,TGTGCCAGTAGTCTCAACGGTGGATGGGCAGATACGCAGTATTTT,CASSLNGGWADTQYF
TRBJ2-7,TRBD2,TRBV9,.,TGTGCCAGCAGCGTAGATCCTAGCGGGACCATGGAGCAGTACTTC,CASSVDPSGTMEQYF
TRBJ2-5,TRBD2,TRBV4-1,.,TGCGCCAGCAGCCTTTTCCAGACTAGCGGACAAGAGACCCAGTACTTC,CASSLFQTSGQETQYF
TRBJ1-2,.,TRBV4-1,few,TGCGCCAGCAGCCAAGAAGGGGCAGCTAACTATGGCTACACCTTC,CASSQEGAANYGYTF
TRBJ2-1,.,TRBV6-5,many,TGTGCCAGCAGTTACCTTGCGCCAGCGGAGGGCTACAATGAGCAGTTCTTC,CASSYLAPAEGYNEQFF
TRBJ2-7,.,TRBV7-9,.,TGTGCCAGCAGCGTAGACTCGGTGAGCTCCTACGAGCAGTACTTC,CASSVDSVSSYEQYF
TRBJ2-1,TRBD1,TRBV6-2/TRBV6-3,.,TGTGCCAGCAGTAGGACAGGGGGTAGGAATGAGCAGTTCTTC,CASSRTGGRNEQFF
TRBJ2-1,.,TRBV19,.,TGTGCCAGTAGTACCACCGCTAGCAAGCAGTTCTTC,CASSTTASKQFF
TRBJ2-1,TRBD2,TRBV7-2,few,TGTGCCAGCACCCCGAGGGAGGGGAATGAGCAGTTCTTC,CASTPREGNEQFF
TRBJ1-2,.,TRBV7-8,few,TGTGCCAGCAGCTTAGACGGACAAGGAGGCTACACCTTC,CASSLDGQGGYTF
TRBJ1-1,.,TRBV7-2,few,TGTGCCAGCAGCTGGGGGGGTGCAAACACTGAAGCTTTCTTT,CASSWGGANTEAFF
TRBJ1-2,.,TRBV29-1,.,TGCAGCGTTCGGACCGAAAACTATGGCTACACCTTC,CSVRTENYGYTF
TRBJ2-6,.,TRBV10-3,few,TGTGCCATCAAGTCTGGGTCTGGGGCCAACGTCCTGACTTTC,CAIKSGSGANVLTF
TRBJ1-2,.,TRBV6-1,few,TGTGCCAGCAGTGATGTAAATCCCCCCGACGGTGGCTACACCTTC,CASSDVNPPDGGYTF
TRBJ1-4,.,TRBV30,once,TGTGCCTGGAGTGTACGCGGTAATGAAAAACTGTTTTTT,CAWSVRGNEKLFF
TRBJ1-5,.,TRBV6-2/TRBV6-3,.,TGTGCCAGCAGTCCGGACAGAAATGAGCAATCAAGGGAGCATTTT,CASSPDRNEQSREHF
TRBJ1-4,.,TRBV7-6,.,TGTGCCAGCAGCTCCAGGAATGAAAAACTGTTTTTT,CASSSRNEKLFF
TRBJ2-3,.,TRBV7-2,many,TGTGCCAGCAGCTTAGCGAACTCTCCCACAGATACGCAGTATTTT,CASSLANSPTDTQYF
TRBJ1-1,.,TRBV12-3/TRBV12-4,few,TGTGCCAGCACCCTGGGGGGGACTGAAGCTTTCTTT,CASTLGGTEAFF
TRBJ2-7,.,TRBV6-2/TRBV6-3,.,TGTGCCAGCAGTTACGGGCCGCTCTGGGAGCAGTACTTC,CASSYGPLWEQYF
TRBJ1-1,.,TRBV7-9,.,TGTGCCAGCAGCTTTGATGACACTGAAGCTTTCTTT,CASSFDDTEAFF
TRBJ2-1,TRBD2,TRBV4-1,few,TGCGCCAGCAGCCAAGAGAAGTCTAGCGGACGTTTGAATGAGCAGTTCTTC,CASSQEKSSGRLNEQFF
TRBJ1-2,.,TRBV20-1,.,TGCAGTGCTAGAGATGGGATCTATGGCTACACCTTC,CSARDGIYGYTF
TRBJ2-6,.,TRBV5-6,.,TGTGCCAGCAGCTTCTTGGTGGGAACTGGGGCCAACGTCCTGACTTTC,CASSFLVGTGANVLTF
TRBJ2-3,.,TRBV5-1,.,TGCGCCAGCGACATGGGGGAGAGCGGCACAGATACGCAGTATTTT,CASDMGESGTDTQYF
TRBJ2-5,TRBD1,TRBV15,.,TGTGCCACCAGCAGATCTGGACAGGGGTTCCAAGAGACCCAGTACTTC,CATSRSGQGFQETQYF
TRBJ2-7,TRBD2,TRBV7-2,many,TGTGCCAGCAGCTCCTTCGGGACTAGCGGAACTTACGAGCAGTACTTC,CASSSFGTSGTYEQYF
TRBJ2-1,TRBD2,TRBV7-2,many,TGTGCCAGCAGCCCCGGGATAGCGGGGTACAATGAGCAGTTCTTC,CASSPGIAGYNEQFF
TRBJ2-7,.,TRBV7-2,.,TGTGCCAGCAGCCGGGACGGTTTAACCTACGAGCAGTACTTC,CASSRDGLTYEQYF
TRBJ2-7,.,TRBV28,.,TGTGCCAGCAGTTTCGGGATCTCCTACGAGCAGTACTTC,CASSFGISYEQYF
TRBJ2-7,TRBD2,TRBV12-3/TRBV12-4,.,TGTGCCAGCAGTCCATATGTAGCGGGAGCTTACGAGCAGTACTTC,CASSPYVAGAYEQYF
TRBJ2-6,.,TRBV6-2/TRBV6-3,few,TGTGCCAGCAGTTTCTCCGTCCTGAGTGGGGCCAACGTCCTGACTTTC,CASSFSVLSGANVLTF
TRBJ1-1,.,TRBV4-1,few,TGCGCCAGCAGCCAAGATCGGAGAGGCGCGAACACTGAAGCTTTCTTT,CASSQDRRGANTEAFF
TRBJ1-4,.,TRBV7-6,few,TGTGCCAGCAGCTTAGGGTCTTGGGCAGTTAATGAAAAACTGTTTTTT,CASSLGSWAVNEKLFF
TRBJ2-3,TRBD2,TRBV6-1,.,TGTGCCAGCAGGAATTTAGCGGGGGCGGCAGATACGCAGTATTTT,CASRNLAGAADTQYF
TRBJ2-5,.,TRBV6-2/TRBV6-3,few,TGTGCCAGCTCTACTTGGCGCGGATACCAAGAGACCCAGTACTTC,CASSTWRGYQETQYF